These T cell receptor beta chains were read from a single sample in a study of control samples from healthy donors and cancer patients. TCRdb's copy holds only in-frame clones and misses some; the assay was immunoSEQ multiplex PCR. The sample includes under 200,000 clones, roughly 94% seen only once; the top ten take approximately 14%. The sample comprised PBMCs. These receptors were collected from a man aged 55-75 years with colorectal cancer. Each CDR3 is given with its conserved first and last residue. D genes are given only for firm matches. Only some rows state a clone size, as once, few, many or a class for expanded clones.

>TRBV25-1|12|NA|TRBJ2-5|NA
CASSVWEQTQYF
TGTGCCAGCAGTGTTTGGGAACAGACCCAGTACTTC
>TRBV4-2|15|NA|TRBJ1-2|NA
CASSQDRRNNYGYTF
TGTGCCAGCAGCCAAGATCGGAGAAATAACTATGGCTACACCTTC
>TRBV10-3|12|NA|TRBJ2-1|NA
CAISGANNEQFF
TGTGCCATCAGTGGGGCGAACAATGAGCAGTTCTTC
>TRBV27|14|NA|TRBJ1-5|TRBD1
CASSSGTGSQPQHF
TGTGCCAGCAGTTCGGGGACAGGGAGTCAGCCCCAGCATTTT
>TRBV4-1|14|NA|TRBJ2-5|NA
CASSRGHLQETQYF
TGCGCCAGCAGCCGGGGACACCTCCAAGAGACCCAGTACTTC
>TRBV5-6|17|NA|TRBJ1-3|NA
CASSLSLGIRSGNTIYF
TGTGCCAGCAGCTTGAGTTTAGGGATACGATCTGGAAACACCATATATTTT
>TRBV11-3|15|NA|TRBJ2-3|NA
CASSHQPGGTDTQYF
TGTGCCAGCAGCCATCAACCGGGGGGCACAGATACGCAGTATTTT
>TRBV19|14|once|TRBJ1-5|NA
CASSVTGRDQPQHF
TGTGCCAGTAGTGTAACAGGGCGTGATCAGCCCCAGCATTTT
>TRBV7-9|17|NA|TRBJ2-3|NA
CASSPSGGTDLTDTQYF
TGTGCCAGCAGCCCCAGTGGTGGGACGGATCTCACAGATACGCAGTATTTT
>TRBV5-4|13|NA|TRBJ2-5|TRBD1
CASSTTGGETQYF
TGTGCCAGCAGCACGACAGGGGGGGAGACCCAGTACTTC
>TRBV6-5|15|once|TRBJ1-3|NA
CASSDSPDRRNTIYF
TGTGCCAGCAGTGACTCCCCGGACAGAAGAAACACCATATATTTT
>TRBV19|16|NA|TRBJ2-1|TRBD2
CASSIEVAGVPNEQFF
TGTGCCAGTAGTATAGAGGTAGCGGGGGTCCCCAATGAGCAGTTCTTC
>TRBV7-9|14|NA|TRBJ2-5|NA
CASSLEAFQETQYF
TGTGCCAGCAGCTTAGAAGCCTTCCAAGAGACCCAGTACTTC
>TRBV27|15|NA|TRBJ1-2|NA
CASSLWGSAGSGYTF
TGTGCCAGCAGTTTATGGGGGTCAGCAGGATCTGGCTACACCTTC
>TRBV18|13|NA|TRBJ2-5|NA
CASSPGILETQYF
TGTGCCAGCTCACCTGGCATCCTGGAGACCCAGTACTTC
>TRBV7-8|15|NA|TRBJ1-4|TRBD1
CASSLGGQGREKLFF
TGTGCCAGCAGCTTAGGTGGACAGGGGAGGGAAAAACTGTTTTTT
>TRBV10-3|16|NA|TRBJ1-1|NA
CAISESEGIMNTEAFF
TGTGCCATCAGTGAGTCAGAGGGGATTATGAACACTGAAGCTTTCTTT
>TRBV4-1|16|NA|TRBJ2-7|TRBD2
CASSQGPSGGADEQYF
TGCGCCAGCAGCCAAGGCCCCAGCGGGGGGGCGGACGAGCAGTACTTC
>TRBV27|14|NA|TRBJ2-1|NA
CASSLPSSYNEQFF
TGTGCCAGCAGTTTGCCCTCCTCCTACAATGAGCAGTTCTTC
>TRBV2|13|NA|TRBJ1-4|NA
CASRQGPNEKLFF
TGTGCCAGCAGACAGGGCCCGAATGAAAAACTGTTTTTT
>TRBV6-6|11|NA|TRBJ1-1|NA
CASRGMTEAFF
TGTGCCAGCAGGGGGATGACTGAAGCTTTCTTT
>TRBV19|13|NA|TRBJ1-1|NA
CASTSERATEAFF
TGTGCCAGTACCTCAGAACGGGCCACTGAAGCTTTCTTT
>TRBV5-1|15|once|TRBJ2-3|TRBD2
CASSFSGGGPDTQYF
TGCGCCAGCAGCTTTAGCGGGGGAGGACCAGATACGCAGTATTTT
>TRBV24-1|15|NA|TRBJ1-2|TRBD1
CATSDTFGQAYGYTF
TGTGCCACCAGTGATACTTTCGGACAGGCCTATGGCTACACCTTC
>TRBV10-1|18|NA|TRBJ1-1|TRBD1
CASRGDRGEISRNTEAFF
TGCGCCAGCAGGGGGGACAGGGGAGAGATTTCGCGGAACACTGAAGCTTTCTTT
>TRBV7-2|16|NA|TRBJ2-5|NA
CASSSFGQRVQETQYF
TGTGCCAGCAGCTCCTTCGGGCAGCGCGTCCAAGAGACCCAGTACTTC
>TRBV9|16|NA|TRBJ2-3|NA
CASSVGPYGYRDTQYF
TGTGCCAGCAGCGTAGGCCCATACGGATACAGAGATACGCAGTATTTT
>TRBV5-1|14|NA|TRBJ1-1|TRBD1
CASSQDRGNTEAFF
TGCGCCAGCAGCCAGGACAGGGGGAACACTGAAGCTTTCTTT
>TRBV7-2|15|NA|TRBJ2-1|TRBD2
CASSPVGGGYNEQFF
TGTGCCAGCAGCCCAGTGGGGGGGGGTTACAATGAGCAGTTCTTC
>TRBV5-4|17|NA|TRBJ2-3|TRBD1
CASSPTLGQGAADTQYF
TGTGCCAGCAGCCCTACCTTGGGACAGGGGGCCGCAGATACGCAGTATTTT
>TRBV6-5|12|NA|TRBJ1-6|NA
CASRLTQGPLHF
TGTGCCAGCAGACTAACACAGGGACCCCTCCACTTT
>TRBV6-6|15|NA|TRBJ1-1|TRBD1
CASSYFQGAGTEAFF
TGTGCCAGCAGTTACTTCCAGGGGGCGGGCACTGAAGCTTTCTTT
>TRBV3-1/TRBV3-2|15|NA|TRBJ1-6|TRBD1
CASSQPDRMNSPLHF
TGTGCCAGCAGCCAACCGGACAGGATGAATTCACCCCTCCACTTT
>TRBV3-1/TRBV3-2|14|once|TRBJ1-1|TRBD1
CASGTGTGVTEAFF
TGTGCCAGCGGGACCGGGACAGGGGTCACTGAAGCTTTCTTT
>TRBV16|15|once|TRBJ1-5|NA
CASSQQTESNQPQHF
TGTGCCAGCAGCCAACAGACGGAGAGCAATCAGCCCCAGCATTTT
>TRBV28|17|NA|TRBJ2-1|NA
CASSPLTHELTYNEQFF
TGTGCCAGCAGTCCCCTAACCCATGAACTAACTTACAATGAGCAGTTCTTC
>TRBV10-3|14|NA|TRBJ2-3|NA
CAISGLGSTDTQYF
TGTGCCATCAGTGGTTTGGGTAGCACAGATACGCAGTATTTT
>TRBV7-2|15|NA|TRBJ2-5|NA
CASSLLSGFQETQYF
TGTGCCAGCAGCCTCCTTTCGGGATTCCAAGAGACCCAGTACTTC
>TRBV28|15|NA|TRBJ1-2|NA
CASSPRQSTNYGYTF
TGTGCCAGCAGTCCCCGACAGAGTACTAACTATGGCTACACCTTC
>TRBV6-6|14|once|TRBJ1-3|NA
CASSSGQAGNTIYF
TGTGCCAGCAGTTCCGGACAAGCTGGAAACACCATATATTTT
>TRBV30|14|NA|TRBJ1-2|NA
CASRRRQTNYGYTF
TGTGCCTCCAGAAGGCGACAGACCAACTATGGCTACACCTTC
>TRBV5-6|19|NA|TRBJ2-6|NA
CASSGGPDESVSGANVLTF
TGTGCCAGCAGCGGGGGCCCCGATGAGTCAGTATCTGGGGCCAACGTCCTGACTTTC
>TRBV5-1|14|NA|TRBJ2-3|NA
CASSLTGSTDTQYF
TGCGCCAGCAGCCTGACGGGGAGCACAGATACGCAGTATTTT
>TRBV5-1|13|NA|TRBJ1-6|TRBD1
CASSWDRNSPLHF
TGCGCCAGCAGCTGGGACAGGAATTCACCCCTCCACTTT
>TRBV5-4|12|NA|TRBJ2-7|NA
CASSWRGGEQYF
TGTGCCAGCAGCTGGCGGGGAGGAGAGCAGTACTTC
>TRBV19|11|NA|TRBJ2-7|NA
CASGYSYEQYF
TGTGCCAGTGGATACTCCTACGAGCAGTACTTC
>TRBV5-1|15|NA|TRBJ2-6|NA
CASSLEDSGANVLTF
TGCGCCAGCAGCTTGGAGGACTCTGGGGCCAACGTCCTGACTTTC
>TRBV10-3|11|NA|TRBJ2-5|NA
CAISEGKTQYF
TGTGCCATCAGTGAGGGGAAGACCCAGTACTTC
>TRBV19|17|NA|TRBJ1-6|TRBD1
CASSIGTGQGANSPLHF
TGTGCCAGTAGTATAGGCACGGGACAGGGGGCCAATTCACCCCTCCACTTT
>TRBV6-4|14|once|TRBJ2-3|TRBD1
CASSPGQGPDTQYF
TGTGCCAGCAGTCCCGGACAGGGACCAGATACGCAGTATTTT
>TRBV29-1|14|NA|TRBJ1-2|NA
CSVGWSIPADGYTF
TGCAGCGTTGGCTGGTCCATCCCGGCGGATGGCTACACCTTC
>TRBV18|15|NA|TRBJ1-3|NA
CASSPPKPSGNTIYF
TGTGCCAGCTCACCACCGAAGCCCTCTGGAAACACCATATATTTT
>TRBV5-1|16|NA|TRBJ2-1|NA
CASSLEAQGIYNEQFF
TGCGCCAGCAGCTTGGAAGCACAGGGCATCTACAATGAGCAGTTCTTC
>TRBV3-1/TRBV3-2|15|NA|TRBJ1-3|NA
CASTSPLVSGNTIYF
TGTGCCAGCACCTCCCCCCTCGTTTCTGGAAACACCATATATTTT
>TRBV2|15|NA|TRBJ1-1|NA
CASSEEGGLSTEAFF
TGTGCCAGCAGTGAAGAGGGGGGATTATCCACTGAAGCTTTCTTT